The T cell receptor (beta chain) under discussion was sequenced for a study of identical twins. Overall study results and limits: Zero-insertion analyses might be partly confounded by invariant T cells like MAIT and iNKT. Carriage of fewer insertions was seen in abundant cord blood beta clonotypes, whereas memory repertoires showed none.

The germline V gene encodes CDR1 SNHLY and CDR2 FYNNEI. The ends were cut back, 6 bases at V and 4 bases at J, with 15 bases in the middle. The CDR3 runs 14 residues. Template switching introduced a universal primer site, and the cDNA bore unique molecular identifiers. TCRdb reprocessed the 5' RACE reads with MiXCR, giving one entry per CDR3 protein. The sample has about 810,000 distinct CDR3 sequences, around 12% seen once. Regarding this clonotype: The antigen is not known.

The same data also went into a second study, on yellow fever vaccine responses in identical twins.

The TCR sequence derives from a woman under 30 in good health. The chain uses TRBV2 and TRBJ2-5; D is uncertain. Sequencing input: PBMCs. DNA for the CDR3: TGTGCCAGCAGCGACGATCGAAGGGCAGAGACCCAGTACTTC. Translating it yields CASSDDRRAETQYF. Filled out from reference TRBV2 and TRBJ2-5, the complete variable domain reads EPEVTQTPSHQVTQMGQEVILRCVPISNHLYFYWYRQILGQKVEFLVSFYNNEISEKSEIFDDQFSVERPDGSNFTLKIRSTKLEDSAMYFCASSDDRRAETQYFGPGTRLLVL.